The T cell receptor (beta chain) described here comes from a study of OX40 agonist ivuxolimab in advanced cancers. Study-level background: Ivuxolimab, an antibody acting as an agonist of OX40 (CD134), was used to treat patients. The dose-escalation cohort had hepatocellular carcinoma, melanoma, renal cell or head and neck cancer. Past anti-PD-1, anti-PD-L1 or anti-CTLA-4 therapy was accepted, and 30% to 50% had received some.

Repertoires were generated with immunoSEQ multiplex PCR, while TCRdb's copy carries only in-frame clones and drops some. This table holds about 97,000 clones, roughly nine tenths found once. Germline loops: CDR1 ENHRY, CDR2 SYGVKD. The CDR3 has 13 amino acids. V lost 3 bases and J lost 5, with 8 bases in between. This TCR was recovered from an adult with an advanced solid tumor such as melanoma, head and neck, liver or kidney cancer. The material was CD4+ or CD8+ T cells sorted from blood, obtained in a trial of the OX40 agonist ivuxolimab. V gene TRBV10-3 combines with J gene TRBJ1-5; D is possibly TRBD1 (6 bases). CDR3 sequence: CAISDQGHQPQHF. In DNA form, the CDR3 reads TGTGCCATCAGTGACCAGGGGCATCAGCCCCAGCATTTT.